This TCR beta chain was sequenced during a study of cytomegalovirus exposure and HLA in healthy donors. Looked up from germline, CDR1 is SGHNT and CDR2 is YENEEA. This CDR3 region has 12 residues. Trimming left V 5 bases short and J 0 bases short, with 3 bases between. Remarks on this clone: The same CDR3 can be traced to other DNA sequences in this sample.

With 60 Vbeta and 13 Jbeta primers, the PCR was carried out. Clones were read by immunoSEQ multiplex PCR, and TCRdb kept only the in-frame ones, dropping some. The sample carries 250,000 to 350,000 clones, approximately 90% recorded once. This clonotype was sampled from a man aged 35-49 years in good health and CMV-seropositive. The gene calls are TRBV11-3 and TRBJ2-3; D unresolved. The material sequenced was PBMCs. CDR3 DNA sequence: TGTGCCAGCAGCCTAAGCACAGATACGCAGTATTTT. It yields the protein CASSLSTDTQYF.